Here is one T cell receptor beta chain with its context. This CDR3 region has 19 residues. Here immunoSEQ multiplex PCR was the method, and the copy in TCRdb shows in-frame clones only, minus some. The table lists about 3,000 clones, about 32% of them singletons. This sample was taken from a study of T cells in localized non-small cell lung cancer. The chain employs TRBV12-2 and TRBJ2-3; the listed D gene, TRBD2, was not tested against the DNA. TRBV12-2 is deemed a pseudogene. The TCR was taken from a female donor of 60 years or more with stage I lung adenocarcinoma. Sequencing used lung tumor tissue, obtained before any cancer treatment. This CDR3 is CASRLVPARAGGVRDTQYF. CDR3 sequence (DNA): TGTGCAAGTCGCTTAGTCCCGGCTCGAGCGGGGGGCGTCAGGGATACGCAGTATTTT.